This is a list of T cell receptor beta chains from one sample in a study of cytomegalovirus exposure and HLA in healthy donors. The assay was immunoSEQ multiplex PCR, and TCRdb's table has in-frame clones only and misses some. This table holds tens of thousands of clones, about 71% found once. Sequenced material: PBMCs. These receptors came from a woman aged 60-75 years in good health and CMV-seropositive. Both conserved end residues are part of each CDR3. D genes are given only for firm matches. Where a row states a size, it is once, few, many or the class of an expanded clone; other rows omit it.

>once|TRBV27|NA|TRBJ2-6
TGTGCCAGCAGTCTCAGGGCACAGGAGACTGGGGCCAACGTCCTGACTTTC
CASSLRAQETGANVLTF
>NA|TRBV6-5|NA|TRBJ1-1
TGTGCCAGCAGTTACGGTGCGGGGGCAGTCACTGAAGCTTTCTTT
CASSYGAGAVTEAFF
>NA|TRBV5-5|NA|TRBJ2-7
TGTGCCAGCAGCTTCTGGGGCAATTCCTACGAGCAGTACTTC
CASSFWGNSYEQYF
>few|TRBV4-3|TRBD2|TRBJ2-7
TGCGCCAGCAGCCAAGACGGGACTACTCCTACGTGGGAGCAGTACTTC
CASSQDGTTPTWEQYF
>NA|TRBV18|TRBD1|TRBJ1-1
TGTGCCAGCTCACCACGGCGGACAGGGACCGTGAACACTGAAGCTTTCTTT
CASSPRRTGTVNTEAFF
>few|TRBV11-2|NA|TRBJ2-2
TGTGCCAGCAGCCGAGGCCTAGCGGGGGAGCTGTTTTTT
CASSRGLAGELFF
>NA|TRBV14|TRBD1|TRBJ1-1
TGTGCCAGCAGCCAAGATACGGGACAGATGAACACTGAAGCTTTCTTT
CASSQDTGQMNTEAFF
>few|TRBV6-1|TRBD1|TRBJ1-2
TGTGCCAGCAGAGGGACAGGGGGCAACTATGGCTACACCTTC
CASRGTGGNYGYTF
>NA|TRBV2|TRBD2|TRBJ2-5
TGTGCCAGCAGTCTGGGAGCGGGGCCGGCGGGGGAGACCCAGTACTTC
CASSLGAGPAGETQYF
>NA|TRBV7-2|NA|TRBJ2-5
TGTGCCAGCAGCTCCGGGGAGACCCAGTACTTC
CASSSGETQYF
>NA|TRBV6-1|NA|TRBJ1-6
TGTGCCAGCTTGCAGGGTTCTTCACCCCTCCACTTT
CASLQGSSPLHF
>NA|TRBV7-2|NA|TRBJ1-2
TGTGCCAGCAGCCCGACGACAGCGAACTATGGCTACACCTTC
CASSPTTANYGYTF
>NA|TRBV15|NA|TRBJ1-2
TGTGCCACCAGCAGAGGGATCCTACAGGCGGGGGCCAACTATGGCTACACCTTC
CATSRGILQAGANYGYTF
>NA|TRBV27|TRBD1|TRBJ1-4
TGTGCCAGCAGTTTGGGGACAGGGACCGAAAAACTGTTTTTT
CASSLGTGTEKLFF
>NA|TRBV2|TRBD1|TRBJ2-7
TGTGCCAGCAGGCCCGGGACAGGGGGCTCCTACGAGCAGTACTTC
CASRPGTGGSYEQYF
>few|TRBV25-1|NA|TRBJ2-7
TGTGCCAGCAGTGACGACAGAAGGCTCTCCTACGAGCAGTACTTC
CASSDDRRLSYEQYF
>NA|TRBV27|NA|TRBJ1-5
TGTGCCAGCAGTTTATCAGAACTCGTGGGGTCCCCGCTAGGGGGAAATCAGCCCCAGCATTTT
CASSLSELVGSPLGGNQPQHF
>NA|TRBV27|NA|TRBJ1-2
TGTGCCAGCTCGAAAGGAGGGCAGAACTATGGCTACACCTTC
CASSKGGQNYGYTF
>NA|TRBV5-4|TRBD2|TRBJ2-6
TGTGCCAGCAGCCTGGGGGGGGCTGGGGCCAACGTCCTGACTTTC
CASSLGGAGANVLTF
>few|TRBV2|NA|TRBJ2-5
TGTGCCAGCACGAGGGCCCAAGAGACCCAGTACTTC
CASTRAQETQYF
>NA|TRBV28|TRBD1|TRBJ1-1
TGTGCCAGCAGTCCGGGACAGGGGTGGGGCAGCACTGAAGCTTTCTTT
CASSPGQGWGSTEAFF
>NA|TRBV5-1|TRBD1|TRBJ2-5
TGCGCCAGCGGTAGAGGGGGCATAGAAGAGACCCAGTACTTC
CASGRGGIEETQYF
>NA|TRBV6-5|TRBD1|TRBJ2-7
TGTGCCAGCAGCCTTGGACAGGGGGCCTACGAGCAGTACTTC
CASSLGQGAYEQYF
>few|TRBV5-1|NA|TRBJ2-2
TGCGCCAGCAGCTCCGGACAGTTAACCGGGGAGCTGTTTTTT
CASSSGQLTGELFF
>few|TRBV6-1|NA|TRBJ1-2
TGTGCCAGCAGTGAAGCGCAGGTCGGTCGGTATGGCTACACCTTC
CASSEAQVGRYGYTF
>few|TRBV5-8|NA|TRBJ1-6
TGTGCCAGCAGCTCGGTTAATTTCCTACCCCTCCACTTT
CASSSVNFLPLHF
>NA|TRBV27|NA|TRBJ2-1
TGTGCCAGCACCAGGGGAAAGGCGGGTTCGGGGAATGAGCAGTTCTTC
CASTRGKAGSGNEQFF
>NA|TRBV4-1|TRBD1|TRBJ1-5
TGCGCCAGCAGCCAAGCTGGACAGGGTGGCGGTCAGCCCCAGCATTTT
CASSQAGQGGGQPQHF
>NA|TRBV4-1|NA|TRBJ1-5
TGCGCCAGCAGCCAGGGGGCTTGGCGCAATCAGCCCCAGCATTTT
CASSQGAWRNQPQHF
>NA|TRBV6-5|TRBD2|TRBJ2-7
TGTGCCAGCAGCCGGCAGCGGGGGCTCCCCTACGAGCAGTACTTC
CASSRQRGLPYEQYF
>many|TRBV30|NA|TRBJ2-3
TGTGCCTGGACTCTGGGGGCTGCAGATACGCAGTATTTT
CAWTLGAADTQYF
>NA|TRBV25-1|TRBD1|TRBJ1-2
TGTGCCAGCAGTGATTATCTCGGACAGGGAGTTTTAGGTGGCTACACCTTC
CASSDYLGQGVLGGYTF
>NA|TRBV2|NA|TRBJ1-5
TGTGCCAGCAGTGCCGGTAGCAATCAGCCCCAGCATTTT
CASSAGSNQPQHF
>NA|TRBV5-5|NA|TRBJ2-7
TGTGCCAGCAGCTTGGGAGGGACTCCCGCCTACGAGCAGTACTTC
CASSLGGTPAYEQYF
>NA|TRBV21-1|NA|TRBJ2-7
TGTGCCAGCAGCTGTTTTACTACGAGCAGTTCGAACTTC
CASSCFTTSSSNF
>NA|TRBV6-5|NA|TRBJ1-1
TGTGCCAGCAGTTTTATCAGGGGTCTGAACACTGAAGCTTTCTTT
CASSFIRGLNTEAFF
>once|TRBV19|NA|TRBJ2-3
TGTGCCAGTAGTATGCCACAGGCCACAGATACGCAGTATTTT
CASSMPQATDTQYF
>NA|TRBV19|NA|TRBJ1-2
TGTGCCAGTGATACCCGGGAGGGTTATGGCTACACCTTC
CASDTREGYGYTF
>NA|TRBV9|NA|TRBJ1-2
TGTGCCAGCAGCCGGGGGGGGGTAAGAGATGGCTACACCTTC
CASSRGGVRDGYTF
>NA|TRBV10-3|NA|TRBJ1-1
TGTGCCATCAGCCCCGGTACGTCTGAAGCTTTCTTT
CAISPGTSEAFF
>NA|TRBV7-9|TRBD1|TRBJ1-2
TGTGCCAGCAGCTTACCAGGGGGCGCCTACACCTTC
CASSLPGGAYTF
>NA|TRBV2|NA|TRBJ1-5
TGTGCCAGCAGTTTTTCAGTGAATCAGCCCCAGCATTTT
CASSFSVNQPQHF
>NA|TRBV19|TRBD1|TRBJ1-4
TGTGCCAGTAGCCAGACAGGGTCTGAAAAACTGTTTTTT
CASSQTGSEKLFF
>NA|TRBV27|NA|TRBJ1-4
TGTGCCAGCAGTTTATCCAGGTTCGGGGGGCGGCATGAAAAACTGTTTTTT
CASSLSRFGGRHEKLFF
>NA|TRBV9|TRBD1|TRBJ1-3
TGTGCCAGCAGCGTAACAGGGGGCCCTGGAAACACCATATATTTT
CASSVTGGPGNTIYF
>NA|TRBV2|NA|TRBJ2-1
TGTGCCAGAGGGGGATACAATGAGCAGTTCTTC
CARGGYNEQFF
>NA|TRBV7-2|NA|TRBJ2-7
TGTGCCAGCAGCATTGAAAACGGGGGCGAGCAGTACTTC
CASSIENGGEQYF